This entry features one T cell receptor beta chain sequence. From germline, CDR1 is LNHNV and CDR2 YYDKDF (reference sequence). V was cut by 2 bases and J by 1 base, with 29 bases left in between. The CDR3 consists of 21 residues. TCRdb reanalysed the 5' RACE reads using MiXCR and keeps one entry per CDR3 protein. The table lists some 560,000 distinct CDR3 sequences, about a fifth of them singletons, with approximately 14% in the top ten. The data belong to a study of T cells after yellow fever vaccination. The chain has TRBV15 and TRBJ2-5; possible D gene TRBD1, 6 bases. The starting material was PBMCs, obtained 15 days after the yellow fever booster vaccination. The TCR comes from a man aged 25-40 years who received the YFV17D yellow fever vaccine. The CDR3 protein is CATSRMLGAGGRGSIQETQYF. Here the CDR3 DNA reads TGTGCCACCAGCAGAATGCTGGGGGCGGGTGGGCGCGGGTCCATCCAAGAGACCCAGTACTTC.